This entry describes one T cell receptor (beta chain). No antigen is known for it. The sample originates from a study of regulatory T cells in long-lasting Graves disease. The time point denotes: newly diagnosed GD, antithyroid drugs for less than 3 months. Isolated PBMC RNA provided the starting material for the TCR library. Library construction for TCR beta used iRepertoire HTBI primers and Arm-PCR of CDR3 regions. TCRdb re-called the multiplex PCR reads with MiXCR, one entry per CDR3 protein. The sample has 500,000 to 700,000 distinct CDR3 sequences, 16% seen once. Regarding the study as a whole: Persistent disease samples used TRBV28, TRBJ1-2 and TRBJ2-5 preferentially.

The CDR3 length is 13 residues. The germline V gene encodes CDR1 DFQATT and CDR2 SNEGSKA (reference sequence). This sample was also put to use in a study of T cells in Graves' hyperthyroidism and ophthalmopathy. That paper notes: The authors deemed Graves' hyperthyroidism stable absent ophthalmopathy progression within 18 months. The HTBI primer set drove a first-round RT-PCR of the TCR CDR3. Peripheral blood also featured most of the thyroid clonotypes expanded above 0.001.

Here the sequenced sample was peripheral blood mononuclear cells (PBMCs), taken at new diagnosis, from a patient treated with antithyroid drugs. The sequence derives from a woman aged 25 to 39 with Graves disease. The V gene is TRBV20-1, the J gene TRBJ2-1; D remains ambiguous. The CDR3 DNA follows: TGCAGCGCCCTGTTGGCCCCCAACAATGAGCAGTTCTTC. This encodes CSALLAPNNEQFF.